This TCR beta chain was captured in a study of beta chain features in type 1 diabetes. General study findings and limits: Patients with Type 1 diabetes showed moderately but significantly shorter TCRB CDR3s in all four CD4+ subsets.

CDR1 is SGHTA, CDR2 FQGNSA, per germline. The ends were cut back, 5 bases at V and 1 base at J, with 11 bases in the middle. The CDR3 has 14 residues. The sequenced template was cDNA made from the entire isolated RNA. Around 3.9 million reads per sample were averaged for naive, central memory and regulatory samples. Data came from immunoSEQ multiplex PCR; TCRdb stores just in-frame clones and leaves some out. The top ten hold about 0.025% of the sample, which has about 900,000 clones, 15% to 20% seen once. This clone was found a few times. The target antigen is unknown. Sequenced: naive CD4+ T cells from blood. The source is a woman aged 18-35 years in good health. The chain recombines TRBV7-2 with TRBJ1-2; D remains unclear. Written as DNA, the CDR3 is TGTGCCAGCAGCCCGGACGGTCTTAACTATGGCTACACCTTC. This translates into CASSPDGLNYGYTF.